This TCR beta chain was captured in a study of T cells in Graves' hyperthyroidism and ophthalmopathy. Findings and caveats of the study: A model of 13 V-J pairs discriminated ophthalmopathy from stable hyperthyroidism.

From RNA transcripts, TCR beta CDR3 regions were amplified. Initially, a first-round RT-PCR of the TCR CDR3 employed the HTBI primer set. TCRdb independently ran MiXCR on the multiplex PCR reads; one entry per CDR3 protein. Of more than 350,000 distinct CDR3 sequences listed, approximately 15% are singletons. Criteria for exclusion of patients were uncontrolled infection, other autoimmune disease, pregnancy or lactation. On the basis of clinical symptoms, serum thyroxine and TRAb, thyroid ultrasound and orbital computed tomography, diagnoses were made. This clonotype was found many times. As yet, its antigen is unknown. The V and J ends lost 6 bases and 4 bases, in that order; junction bases with no gene match: 7. This CDR3 is 15 amino acids long. The V gene's germline CDR1 is MDHEN and CDR2 SYDVKM.

The sequencing sample was made of blood. This sequence originates from a woman in her 30s with Graves' hyperthyroidism. The gene calls are TRBV28 and TRBJ2-3, with 10 bases matching TRBD2. The CDR3 DNA sequence: TGTGCCAGCAGCCCCGCTAGCGGGAGTCCAGATACGCAGTATTTT. This codes for CASSPASGSPDTQYF.